This T cell receptor beta chain was identified in a study of cytomegalovirus exposure and HLA in healthy donors. Data came from immunoSEQ multiplex PCR; TCRdb stores just in-frame clones and leaves some out. The repertoire holds tens of thousands of clones, with more than 80% as singletons. Germline V gives CDR1 ENHRY, CDR2 SYGVKD. With V trimmed by 10 bases and J by 0 bases, 9 bases remained unmatched. This CDR3 is built from 15 residues. Sample: PBMCs. The V gene is TRBV10-3, the J gene TRBJ2-7; 10 nucleotides align to TRBD2. This clonotype was sampled from a woman aged 18-30 years in good health and CMV-seronegative. The CDR3 nucleotides read TGTGCCACGGCGGCACTAGCGGGGAGCTCCTACGAGCAGTACGTC. Residues: CATAALAGSSYEQYV.